This TCR beta chain derives from a study of shared clonotypes between healthy human individuals. Overall study findings and caveats: Represented genetic and exposure-history diversity was restricted by having few donors. Clonotypes shared by all four sorted-subset donors had higher generation probabilities than non-shared clonotypes.

Investigators divided CD4+ cells into CD45RA+ naive and CD45RA-negative memory subsets. Note on this clone: The antigen is unknown. This specimen includes other DNA sequences encoding the same CDR3.

TCRdb keeps only in-frame clones here, not all; method: immunoSEQ multiplex PCR. The sample consists of approximately 2.1 million clones, 90% to 95% of them appearing once. V dropped 0 bases and J dropped 0 bases, with 7 bases sitting between them. Per germline, CDR1 SGDLS and CDR2 YYNGEE. This CDR3 is built from 15 residues. The clonotype comes from a man aged 18 to 30 in good health. Some clones in this sample may be carry-over from other donors' samples. Sequencing was performed on naive CD4+ T cells from PBMCs. Subset in this sample: CD45RA+ positively selected. V usage is TRBV9 and J usage is TRBJ1-5; D not certain. The CDR3 region is CASSVGGNSNQPQHF. In DNA form, the CDR3 reads TGTGCCAGCAGCGTAGGGGGAAATAGCAATCAGCCCCAGCATTTT.